What follows is one TCR beta chain and its context. This entry comes from a study of control samples from healthy donors and cancer patients. The repertoire was sequenced with immunoSEQ multiplex PCR; TCRdb's copy has only in-frame clones and lacks some. The repertoire has 70,000 to 95,000 clones, approximately 90% of them found once; the top ten carry 0.92%. Germline loops: CDR1 SNHLY, CDR2 FYNNEI. V gave up 2 bases and J gave up 6 bases; unmatched junction bases: 3. There are 15 residues in the CDR3. This chain links TRBV2 with TRBJ2-1, with 11 bases aligning to TRBD2. This TCR came from a woman aged 25 to 39 in good health. Material for sequencing was blood. CDR3 amino acids: CASSESLAGGNEQFF. The CDR3 nucleotides read TGTGCCAGCAGTGAAAGTCTAGCGGGAGGCAATGAGCAGTTCTTC.